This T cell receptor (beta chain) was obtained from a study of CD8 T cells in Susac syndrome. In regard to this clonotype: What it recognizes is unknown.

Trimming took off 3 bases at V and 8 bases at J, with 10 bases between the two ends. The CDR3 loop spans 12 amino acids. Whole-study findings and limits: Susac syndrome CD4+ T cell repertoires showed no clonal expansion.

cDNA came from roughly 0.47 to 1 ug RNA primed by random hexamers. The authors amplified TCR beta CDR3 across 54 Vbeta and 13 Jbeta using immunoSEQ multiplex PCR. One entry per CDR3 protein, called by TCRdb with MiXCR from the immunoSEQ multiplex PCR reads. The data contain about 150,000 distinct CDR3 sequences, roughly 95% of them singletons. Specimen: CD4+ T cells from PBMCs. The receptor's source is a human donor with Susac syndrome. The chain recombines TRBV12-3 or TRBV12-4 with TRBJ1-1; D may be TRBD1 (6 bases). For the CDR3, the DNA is TGTGCCAGCAGTTTTGGACAGCCCGAAGCTTTCTTT. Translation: CASSFGQPEAFF.